What follows are 3 T cell receptor beta chains derived from one specimen sequenced in a study of blood T cells in healthy people across ages. With a J-beta primer mix and a sample-barcoded 5' primer, a second PCR ran about 6 to 11 cycles. Each CDR3 protein is one row after TCRdb ran MiXCR on the 5' RACE reads. The sample consists of about 930,000 distinct CDR3 sequences, approximately 32% of them appearing once. This sample was shared with a second study, whose subject was T cells of mothers and their children.

Sample: blood. The source of these receptors is a woman aged 35 to 49 in good health.

This rearrangement joins TRBV29-1 to TRBJ1-2; 10 positions match TRBD1. There are 11 residues in the CDR3. V lost 7 bases to trimming and J lost 6 bases; unmatched junction nucleotides: 2. Germline V gives CDR1 SQVTM, CDR2 ANQGSEA. CDR3 in amino acids: CSGQGADGYTF. The CDR3 nucleotides read TGCAGCGGACAGGGGGCTGATGGCTACACCTTC.

In its sample, this clonotype was seen a few times. V and J are TRBV28 and TRBJ2-7; 8 bases are shared with TRBD2. Germline V gene sequence: CDR1 MDHEN, CDR2 SYDVKM. The CDR3 covers 15 residues. J was trimmed by 6 bases and V by 3 bases; bases with no gene match: 10. The DNA of the CDR3 is TGTGCCAGCAGTTTGGGGGGACTAGTGAGAGGCGAGCAGTACTTC. This encodes CASSLGGLVRGEQYF.

This clonotype was picked up many times. The genes are TRBV7-2 and TRBJ2-4; D not certain. The germline gives CDR1 SGHTA, CDR2 FQGNSA. V shed 2 bases and J shed 0 bases, with 8 bases lying between them. The CDR3 is 15 residues long. The CDR3 spells CASSLSGPAKNIQYF. In DNA, the CDR3 is TGTGCCAGCAGCTTATCAGGTCCAGCCAAAAACATTCAGTACTTC.